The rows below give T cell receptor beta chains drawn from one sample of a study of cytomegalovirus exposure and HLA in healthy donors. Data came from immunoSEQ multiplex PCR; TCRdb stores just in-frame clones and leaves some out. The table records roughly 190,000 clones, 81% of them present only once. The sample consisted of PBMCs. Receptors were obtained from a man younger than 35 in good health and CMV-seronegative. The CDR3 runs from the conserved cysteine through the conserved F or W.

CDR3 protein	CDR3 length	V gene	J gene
CASRGGGPETQYF	13	TRBV28	TRBJ2-5
CASSPGGPGELFF	13	TRBV7-3	TRBJ2-2
CSAYVPGGQHF	11	TRBV20-1	TRBJ1-5
CASSPRGGAGQPQHF	15	TRBV9	TRBJ1-5
CASQGVGSSYEQYF	14	TRBV23-1	TRBJ2-7
CASSQDSAGSSYEQYF	16	TRBV4-3	TRBJ2-7
CASSLQGIRYEQYF	14	TRBV5-1	TRBJ2-7
CASSRPRSSYEQYF	14	TRBV5-6	TRBJ2-7
CASSQDADRSYEQYF	15	TRBV4-3	TRBJ2-7
CASTAEGGIYNEQFF	15	TRBV5-1	TRBJ2-1
CSSSPPQVRVYEQYF	15	TRBV7-9	TRBJ2-7
CSVELRGGYNEQFF	14	TRBV29-1	TRBJ2-1
CASSRRTGVETQYF	14	TRBV7-2	TRBJ2-5
CAWSVGPRIRQETQYF	16	TRBV30	TRBJ2-5
CASKTGRTEAFF	12	TRBV28	TRBJ1-1
CASSEDKNSYNEQFF	15	TRBV5-8	TRBJ2-1
CASSQGERDRGPGGYTF	17	TRBV4-1	TRBJ1-2
CASSIASNNEQFF	13	TRBV19	TRBJ2-1
CASSTRVIDSPLHF	14	TRBV27	TRBJ1-6
CASRSTDRGQPQHF	14	TRBV19	TRBJ1-5
CASSQDWWGGSTEAFF	16	TRBV14	TRBJ1-1
CASSVEGGSGNTIYF	15	TRBV9	TRBJ1-3
CASSLRGAAGELFF	14	TRBV7-2	TRBJ2-2
CGCRSQGADYGYTF	14	TRBV28	TRBJ1-2
CASPTSGRAQYF	12	TRBV21-1	TRBJ2-5
CAWANTGNEQYF	12	TRBV30	TRBJ2-7
CASSPTGFGVGAFF	14	TRBV18	TRBJ1-1
CASSDREMGGKLQETQYF	18	TRBV9	TRBJ2-5
CASRRDFPGDTQYF	14	TRBV7-2	TRBJ2-3
CASSYRGMSNQPQHF	15	TRBV27	TRBJ1-5
CASSFSNEQFF	11	TRBV13	TRBJ2-1
CSSSSPDRAGGYTF	14	TRBV7-9	TRBJ1-2
CASSSATGLAKNIQYF	16	TRBV7-2	TRBJ2-4
CASSLIGGPADYEQYF	16	TRBV7-9	TRBJ2-7
CASSQVLGEKLFF	13	TRBV4-1	TRBJ1-4
CASSPQTKSGANVLTF	16	TRBV18	TRBJ2-6
CASRTLDRGTYEQYF	15	TRBV6-6	TRBJ2-7
CASSLVVSKETQYF	14	TRBV7-9	TRBJ2-5
CASSPIQGAYEQYF	14	TRBV10-3	TRBJ2-7
CASGGNYEQYF	11	TRBV2	TRBJ2-7
CASSGLAGEYNEQFF	15	TRBV7-2	TRBJ2-1
CASSRVGAENYGYTF	15	TRBV4-1	TRBJ1-2
CASSLSGLPYTGELFF	16	TRBV11-2	TRBJ2-2
CASSLDSGDWETQYF	15	TRBV7-2	TRBJ2-5
CASSPGYSQPQHF	13	TRBV18	TRBJ1-5
CASRFKSGSMNTEAFF	16	TRBV7-8	TRBJ1-1
CASSYRDRVYSPQHF	15	TRBV28	TRBJ1-5
CASSLIQNTDTQYF	14	TRBV7-3	TRBJ2-3
CSEELAGGTDTQYF	14	TRBV29-1	TRBJ2-3
CASSLGGGWDTQYF	14	TRBV11-2	TRBJ2-3
CASSYGGGNEQYF	13	TRBV5-1	TRBJ2-7
CSVDGTMQFF	10	TRBV29-1	TRBJ2-1
CASSQVPPTSGGFPYEQYF	19	TRBV4-3	TRBJ2-7